Below, 21 T cell receptor beta chains from the same sample are listed, as sequenced in a study of blood T cell repertoires in COVID-19. Produced via immunoSEQ multiplex PCR; TCRdb's table is partial and in-frame only. Here the sample spans over 85,000 clones, 88% being singletons. The sequenced sample consisted of peripheral blood. The source is a woman between 50 and 59 years old with acute or convalescent COVID-19.

J is TRBJ2-7 and V is TRBV13; 10 positions match TRBD2. The CDR3 is 18 amino acids. Germline V lookup: CDR1 PRHDT, CDR2 FYEKMQ (reference sequence). V shed 1 base, J shed 2 bases, and the junction held 11 bases outside the gene matches. Here the CDR3 DNA reads TGTGCCAGCAGCTTAGAGGGACTAGCGCCGGGGGCCGCCTACGAGCAGTACTTC. Amino acids: CASSLEGLAPGAAYEQYF.

The count of this clone is one. V is TRBV19 and J is TRBJ2-7, with TRBD1 matching 7 bases. The CDR3 sequence is 13 residues long. Germline V CDR1 and CDR2: LNHDA, SQIVND (reference sequence). V gave up 5 bases and J gave up 3 bases; unmatched junction bases: 4. DNA for the CDR3: TGTGCCAGTAGTCGGACAGGTATCTACGAGCAGTACTTC. Translation: CASSRTGIYEQYF.

The V and J genes are TRBV5-1 and TRBJ2-7; 9 bases fit TRBD2. The V gene end was trimmed by 6 bases and the J gene end by 4 bases; junction bases not matched to a gene: 11. The CDR3 has 15 residues. Looked up from germline, CDR1 is SGHRS and CDR2 is YFSETQ. CDR3 sequence reads: CASTPGGTSTYEQYF. Here the CDR3 DNA reads TGCGCCAGCACTCCGGGGGGGACTAGCACTTACGAGCAGTACTTC.

Written as DNA, the CDR3 is TGTGCCAGCAGTTACTCGACAGGGAAGAACACTGAAGCTTTCTTT. Its translation is CASSYSTGKNTEAFF. The V gene is TRBV6-5, the J gene TRBJ1-1; 7 nucleotides agree with TRBD1. The V and J ends lost 0 bases and 1 base, in that order; junction bases with no gene match: 2. The CDR3 is 15 residues long. CDR1 MNHEY and CDR2 SVGAGI come from the germline V gene.

Here the CDR3 reads CASSYSTRGLSYTF. The CDR3 DNA sequence: TGTGCCAGCAGTTACTCGACCAGGGGGCTGAGCTACACCTTC. The chain combines TRBV6-2 or TRBV6-3 with TRBJ1-2, with 8 bases identical to TRBD1. V gave up 0 bases and J gave up 9 bases; unmatched junction bases: 6. CDR1 is MNHEY, CDR2 SVGEGT, per germline. This CDR3 comprises 14 residues.

The chain uses TRBV5-6 and TRBJ2-3; TRBD2 matches 9 bases. CDR1 is SGHDT, CDR2 YYEEEE, per germline. This CDR3 has 14 amino acids. Trimming removed 4 bases from V and 4 bases from J; junction bases left unmatched: 4. The CDR3 DNA reads TGTGCCAGCAGCCAGGAGCGGGAGGCAGATACGCAGTATTTT. It encodes CASSQEREADTQYF.

The chain has TRBV5-1 and TRBJ2-5, with 9 nucleotides matching TRBD1. V was clipped by 3 bases and J by 3 bases; unmatched bases: 3. This CDR3 has 14 residues. Germline CDR1 SGHRS, CDR2 YFSETQ. In DNA, the CDR3 is TGCGCCAGCAGCTGGGGACAGGGTAAAGAGACCCAGTACTTC. This encodes CASSWGQGKETQYF.

The chain has TRBV3-1 (or the pseudogene TRBV3-2) and TRBJ1-6; 7 bases line up with TRBD1. J lost 3 bases, V lost 5 bases, and 1 base had no gene match. The germline V gene encodes CDR1 LGHDT and CDR2 YNNKEL (reference sequence). This CDR3 spans 14 amino acids. The CDR3 reads CASSGDSYNSPLHF. Written as DNA, the CDR3 is TGTGCCAGCAGCGGGGACAGCTATAATTCACCCCTCCACTTT.

The chain uses TRBV19 and TRBJ2-1; 8 positions agree with TRBD1. Germline V gives CDR1 LNHDA, CDR2 SQIVND (reference sequence). Trimming took 2 bases from V and 8 from J; bases not matched to a gene: 8. CDR3 length: 15 amino acids. The CDR3 DNA sequence: TGTGCCAGTAGTATAAGCTGGCAGGGGGCAGATGAGCAGTTCTTC. It specifies CASSISWQGADEQFF.

The chain joins TRBV7-9 to TRBJ2-7; D is uncertain. The germline V and J ends were trimmed by 1 base and 2 bases, with 12 bases remaining between them. Looked up from germline, CDR1 is SEHNR and CDR2 is FQNEAQ (reference sequence). This CDR3 region has 15 residues. CDR3 region: CASSLEAGPAYEQYF. The CDR3 nucleotides read TGTGCCAGCAGCTTAGAGGCAGGCCCGGCCTACGAGCAGTACTTC.

The chain couples TRBV3-1 (or the pseudogene TRBV3-2) to TRBJ2-3; tentatively, D is TRBD2 (5 bases). The CDR3 sequence is 15 residues long. V gave up 4 bases and J gave up 1 base, with 12 bases separating them. CDR1 LGHDT and CDR2 YNNKEL come from the germline V gene (reference sequence). The CDR3 protein is CASSRGRSGTDTQYF. Here the CDR3 DNA reads TGTGCCAGCAGCCGCGGGCGGAGTGGCACAGATACGCAGTATTTT.

This clone was found a few times. This chain joins TRBV20-1 and TRBJ2-7; D not resolved. The CDR3 consists of 11 residues. V dropped 5 bases and J dropped 10 bases, with 15 bases sitting between them. Germline CDR1 and CDR2: DFQATT and SNEGSKA (reference sequence). CDR3 region: CSAVFPGFQYF. The CDR3 DNA reads TGCAGTGCTGTTTTCCCCGGGTTCCAGTACTTC.

The chain couples TRBV19 to TRBJ1-5; 8 bases agree with TRBD1. After removal of 7 bases from V and 3 bases from J, the junction contained 8 bases not matched to a gene. The CDR3 totals 15 residues. Germline-derived CDR1 and CDR2 are LNHDA and SQIVND (reference sequence). This CDR3 is CASTLGQGANQPQHF. The DNA of the CDR3 is TGTGCCAGTACCCTTGGTCAGGGGGCCAATCAGCCCCAGCATTTT.

The V gene is TRBV5-1, the J gene TRBJ1-1; the D is unclear. CDR1 and CDR2 (germline): SGHRS, YFSETQ. The CDR3 totals 20 residues. V was pared by 4 bases and J by 0 bases, with 28 bases between. For the CDR3, the DNA is TGCGCCAGCAGCAACGCGGCGCGGCCACCTCGATTCTTCCTGAACACTGAAGCTTTCTTT. The encoded protein is CASSNAARPPRFFLNTEAFF.

This sequence joins TRBV5-1 and TRBJ2-5, with TRBD1 identical over 10 bases. CDR1 is SGHRS, CDR2 YFSETQ, per germline. J was trimmed by 2 bases and V by 5 bases; bases with no gene match: 6. There are 15 residues in the CDR3. The chain's CDR3 is CASRAGTGEQETQYF. CDR3 sequence (DNA): TGCGCCAGCAGGGCCGGGACAGGGGAACAAGAGACCCAGTACTTC. Full variable domain (rest looked up from reference TRBV5-1 and TRBJ2-5): KAGVTQTPRYLIKTRGQQVTLSCSPISGHRSVSWYQQTPGQGLQFLFEYFSETQRNKGNFPGRFSGRQFSNSRSEMNVSTLELGDSALYLCASRAGTGEQETQYFGPGTRLLVL.

This chain links TRBV27 with TRBJ1-2, with D tentatively TRBD1 (5 bases). Per the germline V gene, CDR1 is MNHEY and CDR2 is SMNVEV (reference sequence). There are 15 residues in the CDR3. V was shortened by 3 bases and J by 3 bases, with 14 bases between the two germline ends. The CDR3 sequence is CASSFLFREDYGYTF. CDR3 DNA sequence: TGTGCCAGCAGTTTCCTTTTCAGGGAAGACTATGGCTACACCTTC.

The chain couples TRBV6-4 to TRBJ1-2, with 7 nucleotides matching TRBD1. After removal of 5 bases from V and 4 bases from J, the junction contained 7 bases not matched to a gene. The CDR3 is made up of 14 amino acids. Germline assignment: CDR1 MRHNA and CDR2 SNTAGT. The CDR3 sequence is CASSTPTGIYGYTF. Here the CDR3 DNA reads TGTGCCAGCAGTACGCCGACAGGGATCTATGGCTACACCTTC.

The J gene is TRBJ1-1, the V gene TRBV19; D unclear. The CDR3 runs 18 residues. Germline values: CDR1 LNHDA, CDR2 SQIVND (reference sequence). Trimming cost V 3 bases and J 0 bases, with 20 bases left between them. CDR3 loop: CASSILRGLHGMNTEAFF. The CDR3 coding sequence is TGTGCCAGTAGTATCCTTCGCGGGTTACATGGTATGAACACTGAAGCTTTCTTT.

This chain uses TRBV3-1 (or the pseudogene TRBV3-2) with TRBJ2-3; TRBD2 matches at 8 bases. CDR1 and CDR2 from the germline V gene are LGHDT and YNNKEL (reference sequence). Unmatched junction bases numbered 9, after V lost 1 base and J lost 9 bases. This CDR3 region has 15 residues. The CDR3 protein is CASSQGRGEGATQYF. DNA for the CDR3: TGTGCCAGCAGCCAAGGGCGGGGGGAAGGGGCCACGCAGTATTTT.

The rearrangement uses TRBV29-1 and TRBJ1-5; possible D gene TRBD1, 5 bases. Trimming pared 7 bases from V and 6 bases from J, leaving 19 bases between. CDR3 length: 14 residues. Germline V CDR1 and CDR2: SQVTM, ANQGSEA. The CDR3 region is CSAVTALGTQPQHF. The CDR3 DNA follows: TGCAGCGCAGTGACAGCCTTAGGAACTCAGCCCCAGCATTTT.

The chain recombines TRBV19 with TRBJ1-4; 9 bases agree with TRBD1. V lost 6 bases and J lost 7; bases outside the gene matches: 15. The CDR3 totals 17 residues. The germline V gene encodes CDR1 LNHDA and CDR2 SQIVND (reference sequence). Here the CDR3 reads CASSRKPPGQGTEKLFF. The CDR3 bases are TGTGCCAGTAGCCGAAAACCGCCGGGACAGGGTACTGAAAAACTGTTTTTT.